This TCR beta chain was observed in a study of shared clonotypes between healthy human individuals. Study-wide context: The people who gave samples were a couple of women and three men aged 18 to 49. Study-wide results and limits: The study found roughly 5% of naive CD4 clonotypes shared across four donors. Rarefaction exposed incomplete sorted-subset sequencing despite large depth. Richness estimates generally favored naive over memory subsets.

Libraries were prepared by immunoSEQ multiplex PCR; TCRdb keeps only in-frame clonotypes and omits some of them. The sample yields 900,000 to 1,200,000 clones, 75% to 80% seen once. In its sample, this clone was seen many times. The antigen is undetermined. Sequenced input: memory CD4+ T cells from PBMCs. The sample's subset: CD45RA-negative fraction. This TCR was recovered from a young man in good health. Some clones in this sample may be carry-over from other donors' samples.

CDR3 loop: CASSQAASGSFHEQFF. Here the CDR3 DNA reads TGTGCCAGCAGCCAAGCGGCTAGCGGGAGTTTCCATGAGCAGTTCTTC. V and J are TRBV4-2 and TRBJ2-1; 10 bases align to TRBD2. This CDR3 is built from 16 residues. J was trimmed by 8 bases and V by 1 base; bases with no gene match: 8. Germline lookup yields CDR1 LGHNA and CDR2 YNFKEQ.